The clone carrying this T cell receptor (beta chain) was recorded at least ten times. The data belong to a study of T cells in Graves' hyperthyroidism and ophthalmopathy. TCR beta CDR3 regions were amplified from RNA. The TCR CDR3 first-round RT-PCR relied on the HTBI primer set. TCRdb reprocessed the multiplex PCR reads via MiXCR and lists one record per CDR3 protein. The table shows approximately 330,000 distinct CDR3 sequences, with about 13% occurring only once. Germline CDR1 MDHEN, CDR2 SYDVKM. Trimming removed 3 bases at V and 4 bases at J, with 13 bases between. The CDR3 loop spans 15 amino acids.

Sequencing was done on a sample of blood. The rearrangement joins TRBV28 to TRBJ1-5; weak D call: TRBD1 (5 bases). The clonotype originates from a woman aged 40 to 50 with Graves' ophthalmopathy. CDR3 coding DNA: TGTGCCAGCAGTTTCCTTCGGGGCATAAATCAGCCCCAGCATTTT. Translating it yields CASSFLRGINQPQHF.